The clone carrying this T cell receptor beta chain was counted ten times or more. Its antigen remains unidentified. A second PCR, run for roughly 7 to 11 cycles, used a sample-barcoded 5' primer plus a J-beta primer mix. MiXCR, run by TCRdb on the 5' RACE reads, gives a single entry per CDR3 protein. There are about 730,000 distinct CDR3 sequences in the sample; roughly 47% occur only once, and roughly 19% lies in the top ten. This sample was included in a study of blood T cells in healthy people across ages. Regarding the study as a whole: Across the age range, TCR beta diversity per million T cells fell in a roughly linear way. Shifts in expanded clonotypes may have been confounded by donor CMV status, which was unknown. In long-lived donors, naive CD4+ cell counts and diversity exceeded those of aged donors.

This TCR derives from a woman aged 55-75 years in good health. The sample taken for sequencing was blood.

The CDR3 DNA follows: TGCAGCGTCCAAGCGGGAGCTTATTTCTCCGAGCAGTACTTC. Its translation: CSVQAGAYFSEQYF. V gene TRBV29-1 combines with J gene TRBJ2-7, with 8 bases aligning to TRBD2. Germline V gene data show CDR1 as SQVTM and CDR2 as ANQGSEA. The CDR3 loop spans 14 amino acids. V was pared by 6 bases and J by 6 bases, with 13 bases of the junction left unmatched.